The next 13 T cell receptor beta chains were all read from a single sample in a study of CD8 T cells in Susac syndrome (dated by TCRdb to between 2018 and 2021). The protocol used for the library was the immunoSEQ multiplex PCR assay. RNA was extracted using the RNeasy kit, and roughly 0.5 to 1 ug of the RNA was reverse transcribed with random hexamers. TCRdb trimmed the raw reads at Q25, called clones with MiXCR and kept productive beta chains. Each CDR3 protein gets just one entry, which takes the most common genes and DNA from the rows behind it. The sample table holds around 150,000 distinct CDR3 sequences, of which around 95% were seen once. The ten largest clonotypes hold about 0.18% of the sample. The sample consisted of CD8+ T cells from PBMCs. These receptors were taken from a human donor with Susac syndrome.

The chain couples TRBV4-1 to TRBJ2-3; D call uncertain. Germline CDR1 is MGHRA and CDR2 is YSYEKL. V shed 0 bases and J shed 4 bases, with 8 bases lying between them. The length of the CDR3 is 14 residues. This CDR3 reads CASSQDGLADTQYF. DNA of the CDR3: TGCGCCAGCAGCCAAGATGGATTGGCAGATACGCAGTATTTT.

The chain couples TRBV19 to TRBJ2-2, with TRBD1 matching over 9 bases. CDR3 length equals 17 residues. Germline V gene lookup returns CDR1 LNHDA and CDR2 SQIVND (reference sequence). Germline trimming cut 7 bases from V and 3 bases from J; bases unmatched to any gene: 12. CDR3 amino acids: CASNLLGQGFDTGELFF. The CDR3 region has the DNA TGTGCCAGTAACCTGTTGGGACAGGGATTCGACACCGGGGAGCTGTTTTTT.

This clonotype is a singleton in its sample. The genes are TRBV18 and TRBJ2-2; D call uncertain. This CDR3 comprises 15 residues. Germline CDR1 KGHSH, CDR2 LQKENI. The V end was cut by 3 bases, the J end by 7 bases, with 15 bases between. The CDR3 loop reads CASSPPSLKDGELFF. The CDR3 DNA is TGTGCCAGCTCACCCCCCAGCCTGAAGGACGGGGAGCTGTTTTTT.

A few counts support this clonotype. The J gene is TRBJ2-7, the V gene TRBV30; the D gene is possibly TRBD2 (5 bases). Germline V lookup: CDR1 GTSNPN, CDR2 SVGIG (reference sequence). Deletions cut 5 bases from V and 3 bases from J, with 8 bases between. The CDR3 contains 11 residues. The CDR3 DNA reads TGTGCCTGGGGAAGCGGCTACGAGCAGTACTTC. It is translated as CAWGSGYEQYF.

The genes are TRBV9 and TRBJ2-2; D call uncertain. V lost 4 bases, J lost 4 bases, and 8 bases lay in between. Germline-derived CDR1 and CDR2 are SGDLS and YYNGEE. This CDR3 region has 13 residues. The CDR3 protein is CASSPKLTGELFF. The CDR3 coding sequence is TGTGCCAGCAGCCCCAAACTCACCGGGGAGCTGTTTTTT.

The chain couples TRBV20-1 to TRBJ2-7; 11 bases line up with TRBD2. J was trimmed by 4 bases and V by 0 bases; bases with no gene match: 11. This CDR3 contains 17 residues. Germline values: CDR1 DFQATT, CDR2 SNEGSKA (reference sequence). The CDR3 nucleotides are TGCAGTGCTAGAGACCCGGGACTAGCGGCTTATGGTTACGAGCAGTACTTC. As protein: CSARDPGLAAYGYEQYF.

The chain is built from TRBV4-1 and TRBJ2-1; 14 bases map to TRBD2. Per germline, CDR1 MGHRA and CDR2 YSYEKL. CDR3 length: 16 amino acids. Trimming at V came to 3 bases and at J to 8 bases, leaving 6 bases not matched to a gene. CDR3 residues: CASSQAGLAGGDEQFF. CDR3 sequence (DNA): TGCGCCAGCAGCCAGGCCGGACTAGCGGGAGGAGATGAGCAGTTCTTC.

The J gene is TRBJ2-5, the V gene TRBV5-1; the D gene could be TRBD1 or TRBD2 (5 bases each). V lost 2 bases and J lost 5, with 22 bases in between. The CDR3 is made up of 17 amino acids. CDR1 and CDR2 from the germline V gene are SGHRS and YFSETQ. The CDR3 DNA reads as TGCGCCAGCAGCTTTGGGGACCGGGGCTTAACCGGGGAGACCCAGTACTTC. Translated: CASSFGDRGLTGETQYF.

This chain joins TRBV13 and TRBJ1-5, with 7 bases that match TRBD1. From germline, CDR1 is PRHDT and CDR2 FYEKMQ (reference sequence). CDR3 length equals 14 residues. The V segment lost 5 bases and the J segment 1 base; nucleotides outside the gene matches: 2. CDR3 DNA sequence: TGTGCCAGCAGCGCGGGACAGAGCAATCAGCCCCAGCATTTT. This gives the protein CASSAGQSNQPQHF.

The CDR3 spells CASSLSSYDEQFF. CDR3 sequence (DNA): TGTGCCAGCAGCTTATCCAGTTACGATGAGCAGTTCTTC. The V call is TRBV7-9, the J call TRBJ2-1; D not resolved. CDR1 and CDR2 from the germline V gene are SEHNR and FQNEAQ (reference sequence). V lost 2 bases to trimming and J lost 8 bases, with 10 bases between them. The CDR3 is 13 residues long.

The gene calls are TRBV11-2 and TRBJ2-7; D is tentatively TRBD1 or TRBD2 (6 bases each). Looked up from germline, CDR1 is SGHAT and CDR2 is FQNNGV. V lost 5 bases to trimming and J lost 6 bases, with 14 bases between them. The CDR3 length is 13 residues. CDR3 residues: CASSPTGGFEQYF. The CDR3, as DNA: TGTGCCAGCAGCCCAACCGGGGGCTTCGAGCAGTACTTC.

The CDR3 reads CSVATQGYGYTF. Here the CDR3 DNA reads TGCAGCGTCGCGACCCAGGGCTATGGCTACACCTTC. This chain connects TRBV29-1 to TRBJ1-2; D possibly corresponds to TRBD1 (5 bases). CDR1 and CDR2 from the germline V gene are SQVTM and ANQGSEA. With 6 bases removed from V and 4 bases from J, the gap between germline ends came to 12 bases. The CDR3 is 12 amino acids.

This clonotype was seen only once. The chain combines TRBV19 with TRBJ2-1; D call uncertain. This CDR3 has 10 residues. The germline V gene has CDR1 LNHDA and CDR2 SQIVND (reference sequence). V lost 10 bases to trimming and J lost 5 bases, with 6 bases between them. As DNA, the CDR3 is TGTGCCACCGGAGACAATGAGCAGTTCTTC. Translated, it gives CATGDNEQFF.